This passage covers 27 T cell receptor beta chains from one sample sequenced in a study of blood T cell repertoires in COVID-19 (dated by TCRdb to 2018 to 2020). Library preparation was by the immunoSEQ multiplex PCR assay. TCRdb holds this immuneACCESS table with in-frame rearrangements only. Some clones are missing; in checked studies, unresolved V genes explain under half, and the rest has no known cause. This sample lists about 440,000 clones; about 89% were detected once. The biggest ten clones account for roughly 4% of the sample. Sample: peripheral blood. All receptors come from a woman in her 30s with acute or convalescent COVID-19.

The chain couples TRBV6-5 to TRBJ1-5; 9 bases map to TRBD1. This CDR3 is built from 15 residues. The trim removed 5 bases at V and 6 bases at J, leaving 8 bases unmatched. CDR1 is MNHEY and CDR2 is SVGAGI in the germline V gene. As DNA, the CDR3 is TGTGCCAGCAGTACGCTAGGACAGGGGTTTCAGCCCCAGCATTTT. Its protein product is CASSTLGQGFQPQHF.

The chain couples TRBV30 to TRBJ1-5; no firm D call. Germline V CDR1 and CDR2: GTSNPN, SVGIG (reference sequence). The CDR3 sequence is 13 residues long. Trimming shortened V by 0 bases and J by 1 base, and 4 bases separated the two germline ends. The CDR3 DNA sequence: TGTGCCTGGAGTGTACAAAGCAATCAGCCCCAGCATTTT. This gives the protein CAWSVQSNQPQHF. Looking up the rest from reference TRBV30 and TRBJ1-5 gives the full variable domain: SQTIHQWPATLVQPVGSPLSLECTVEGTSNPNLYWYRQAAGRGLQLLFYSVGIGQISSEVPQNLSASRPQDRQFILSSKKLLLSDSGFYLCAWSVQSNQPQHFGDGTRLSIL.

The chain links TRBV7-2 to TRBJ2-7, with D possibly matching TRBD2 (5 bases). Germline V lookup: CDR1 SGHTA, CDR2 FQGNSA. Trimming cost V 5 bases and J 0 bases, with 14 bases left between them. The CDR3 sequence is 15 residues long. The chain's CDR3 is CASSQGLTISYEQYF. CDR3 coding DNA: TGTGCCAGCAGCCAAGGACTTACCATCTCCTACGAGCAGTACTTC. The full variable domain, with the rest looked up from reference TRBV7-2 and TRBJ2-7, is GAGVSQSPSNKVTEKGKDVELRCDPISGHTALYWYRQSLGQGLEFLIYFQGNSAPDKSGLPSDRFSAERTGGSVSTLTIQRTQQEDSAVYLCASSQGLTISYEQYFGPGTRLTVT.

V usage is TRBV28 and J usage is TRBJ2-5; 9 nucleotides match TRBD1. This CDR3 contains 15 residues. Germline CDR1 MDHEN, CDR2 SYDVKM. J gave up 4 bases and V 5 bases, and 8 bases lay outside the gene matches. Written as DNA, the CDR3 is TGTGCCAGCAGTGCGCCGGACAGGGGAGGAGAGACCCAGTACTTC. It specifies CASSAPDRGGETQYF.

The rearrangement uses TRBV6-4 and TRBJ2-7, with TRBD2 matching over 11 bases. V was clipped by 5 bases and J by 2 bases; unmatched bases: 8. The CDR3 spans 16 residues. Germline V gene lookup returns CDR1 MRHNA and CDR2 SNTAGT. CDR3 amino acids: CASSLLAGVPTYEQYF. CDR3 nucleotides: TGTGCCAGCAGTCTACTAGCGGGGGTACCTACCTACGAGCAGTACTTC.

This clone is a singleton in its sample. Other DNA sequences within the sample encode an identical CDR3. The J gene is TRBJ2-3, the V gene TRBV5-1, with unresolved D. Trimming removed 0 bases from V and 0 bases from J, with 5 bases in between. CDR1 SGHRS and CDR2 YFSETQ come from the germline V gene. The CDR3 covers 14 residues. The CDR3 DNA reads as TGCGCCAGCAGCTTGGCGGTGAGCACAGATACGCAGTATTTT. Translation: CASSLAVSTDTQYF.

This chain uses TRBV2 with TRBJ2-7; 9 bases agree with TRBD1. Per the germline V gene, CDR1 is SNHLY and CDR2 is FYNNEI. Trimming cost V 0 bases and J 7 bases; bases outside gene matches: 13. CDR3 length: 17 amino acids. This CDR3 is CASSEALAGQGRREQYF. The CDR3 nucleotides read TGTGCCAGCAGTGAAGCGCTTGCGGGACAGGGAAGAAGGGAGCAGTACTTC.

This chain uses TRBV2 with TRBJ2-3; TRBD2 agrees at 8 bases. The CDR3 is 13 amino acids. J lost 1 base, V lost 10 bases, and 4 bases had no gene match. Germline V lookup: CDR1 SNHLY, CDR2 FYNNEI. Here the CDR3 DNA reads TGTGCCACTTCGGGGGGGGGCACAGATACGCAGTATTTT. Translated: CATSGGGTDTQYF.

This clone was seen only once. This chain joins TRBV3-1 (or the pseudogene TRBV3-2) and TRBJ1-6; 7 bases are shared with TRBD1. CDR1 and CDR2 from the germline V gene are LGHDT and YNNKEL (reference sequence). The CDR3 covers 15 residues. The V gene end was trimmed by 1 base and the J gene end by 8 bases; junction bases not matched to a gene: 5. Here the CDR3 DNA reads TGTGCCAGCAGCCAAGGACAGGGTTGGTATTCACCCCTCCACTTT. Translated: CASSQGQGWYSPLHF.

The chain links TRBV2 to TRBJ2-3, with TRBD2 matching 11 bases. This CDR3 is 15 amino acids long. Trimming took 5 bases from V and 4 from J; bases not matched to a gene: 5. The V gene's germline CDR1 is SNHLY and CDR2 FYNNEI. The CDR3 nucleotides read TGTGCCAGCAGTAGACTAGCGGGGTGGGCAGATACGCAGTATTTT. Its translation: CASSRLAGWADTQYF.

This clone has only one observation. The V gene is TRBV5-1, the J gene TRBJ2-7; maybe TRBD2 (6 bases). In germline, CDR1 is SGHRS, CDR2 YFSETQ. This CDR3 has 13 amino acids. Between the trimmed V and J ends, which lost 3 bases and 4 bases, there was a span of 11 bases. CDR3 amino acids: CASSSDGGYEQYF. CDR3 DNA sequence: TGCGCCAGCAGCTCCGACGGGGGTTACGAGCAGTACTTC.

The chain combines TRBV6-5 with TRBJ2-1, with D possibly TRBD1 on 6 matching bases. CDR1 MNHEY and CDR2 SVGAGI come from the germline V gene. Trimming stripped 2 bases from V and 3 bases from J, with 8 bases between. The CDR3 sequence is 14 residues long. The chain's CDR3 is CASSYEGVYNEQFF. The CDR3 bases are TGTGCCAGCAGTTACGAGGGGGTCTACAATGAGCAGTTCTTC.

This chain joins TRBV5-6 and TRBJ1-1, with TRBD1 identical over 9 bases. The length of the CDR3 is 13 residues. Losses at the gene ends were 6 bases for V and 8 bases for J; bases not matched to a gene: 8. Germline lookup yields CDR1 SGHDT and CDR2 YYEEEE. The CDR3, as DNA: TGTGCCAGCATCCGGACAGGGGACATAGAAGCTTTCTTT. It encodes CASIRTGDIEAFF. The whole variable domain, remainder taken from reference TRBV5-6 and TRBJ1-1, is DAGVTQSPTHLIKTRGQQVTLRCSPKSGHDTVSWYQQALGQGPQFIFQYYEEEERQRGNFPDRFSGHQFPNYSSELNVNALLLGDSALYLCASIRTGDIEAFFGQGTRLTVV.

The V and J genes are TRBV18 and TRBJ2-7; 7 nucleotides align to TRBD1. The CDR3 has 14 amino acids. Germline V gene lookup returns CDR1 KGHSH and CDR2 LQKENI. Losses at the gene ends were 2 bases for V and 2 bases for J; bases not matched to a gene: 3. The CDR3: CASSPGTDTYEQYF. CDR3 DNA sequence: TGTGCCAGCTCACCAGGGACAGACACCTACGAGCAGTACTTC.

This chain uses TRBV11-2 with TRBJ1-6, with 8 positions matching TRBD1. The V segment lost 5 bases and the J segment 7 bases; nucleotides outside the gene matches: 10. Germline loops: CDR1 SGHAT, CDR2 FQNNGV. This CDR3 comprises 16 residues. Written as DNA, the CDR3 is TGTGCCAGCAGCGCGTTGGCAGGGGGCTTAAATTCACCCCTCCACTTT. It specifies CASSALAGGLNSPLHF. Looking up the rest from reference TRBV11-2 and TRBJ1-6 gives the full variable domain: EAGVAQSPRYKIIEKRQSVAFWCNPISGHATLYWYQQILGQGPKLLIQFQNNGVVDDSQLPKDRFSAERLKGVDSTLKIQPAKLEDSAVYLCASSALAGGLNSPLHFGNGTRLTVT.

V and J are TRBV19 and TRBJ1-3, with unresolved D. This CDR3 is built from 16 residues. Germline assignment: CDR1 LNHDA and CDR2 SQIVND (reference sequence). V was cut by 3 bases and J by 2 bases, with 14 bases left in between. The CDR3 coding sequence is TGTGCCAGTAGTATTGCAGCGGGAGATCCTGGAAACACCATATATTTT. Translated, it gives CASSIAAGDPGNTIYF.

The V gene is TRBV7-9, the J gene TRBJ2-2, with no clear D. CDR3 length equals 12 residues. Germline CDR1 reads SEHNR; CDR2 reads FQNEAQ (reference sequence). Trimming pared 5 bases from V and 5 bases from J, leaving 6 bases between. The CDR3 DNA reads TGTGCCAGCAGCCTCTCGACCGGGGAGCTGTTTTTT. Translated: CASSLSTGELFF.

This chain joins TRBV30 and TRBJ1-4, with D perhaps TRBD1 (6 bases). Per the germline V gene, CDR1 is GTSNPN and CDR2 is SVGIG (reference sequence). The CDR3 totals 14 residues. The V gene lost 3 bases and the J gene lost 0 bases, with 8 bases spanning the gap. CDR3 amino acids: CAWRGGTTNEKLFF. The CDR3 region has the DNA TGTGCCTGGAGAGGGGGAACAACTAATGAAAAACTGTTTTTT.

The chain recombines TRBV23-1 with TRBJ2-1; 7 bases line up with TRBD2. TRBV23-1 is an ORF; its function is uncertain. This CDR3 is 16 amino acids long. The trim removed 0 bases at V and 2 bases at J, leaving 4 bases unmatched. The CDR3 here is CASSQSRGKAYNEQFF. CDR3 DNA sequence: TGCGCCAGCAGTCAATCGCGGGGGAAAGCCTACAATGAGCAGTTCTTC.

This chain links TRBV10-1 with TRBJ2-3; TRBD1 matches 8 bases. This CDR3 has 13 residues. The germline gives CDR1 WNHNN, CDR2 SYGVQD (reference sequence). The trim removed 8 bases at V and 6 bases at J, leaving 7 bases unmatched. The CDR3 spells CASRRGPLDTQYF. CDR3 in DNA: TGCGCCAGCCGCAGGGGGCCTTTGGATACGCAGTATTTT.

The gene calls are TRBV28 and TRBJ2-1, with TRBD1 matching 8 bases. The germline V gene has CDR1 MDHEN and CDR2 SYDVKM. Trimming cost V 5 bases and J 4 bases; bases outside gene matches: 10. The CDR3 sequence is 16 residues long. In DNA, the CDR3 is TGTGCCAGCAGTACCGGACAGGGTGGGCAGTACAATGAGCAGTTCTTC. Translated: CASSTGQGGQYNEQFF.

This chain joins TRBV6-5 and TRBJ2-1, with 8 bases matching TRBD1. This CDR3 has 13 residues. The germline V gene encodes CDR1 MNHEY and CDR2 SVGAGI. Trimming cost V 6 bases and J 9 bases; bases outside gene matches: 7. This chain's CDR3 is CASSRIQGGEQFF. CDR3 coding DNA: TGTGCCAGCAGCCGAATACAGGGGGGTGAGCAGTTCTTC.

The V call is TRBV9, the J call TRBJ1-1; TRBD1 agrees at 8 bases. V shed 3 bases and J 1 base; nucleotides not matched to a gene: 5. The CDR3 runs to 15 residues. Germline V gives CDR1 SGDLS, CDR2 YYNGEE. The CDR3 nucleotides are TGTGCCAGCAGCGAAACCGGGACAGGGAACACTGAAGCTTTCTTT. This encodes CASSETGTGNTEAFF.

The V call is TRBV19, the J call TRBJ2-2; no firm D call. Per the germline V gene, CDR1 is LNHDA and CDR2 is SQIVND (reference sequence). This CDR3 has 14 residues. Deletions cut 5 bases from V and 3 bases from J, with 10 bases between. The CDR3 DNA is TGTGCCAGTAGTCGGCTACGGGACACCGGGGAGCTGTTTTTT. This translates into CASSRLRDTGELFF. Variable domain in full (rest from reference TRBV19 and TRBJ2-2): DGGITQSPKYLFRKEGQNVTLSCEQNLNHDAMYWYRQDPGQGLRLIYYSQIVNDFQKGDIAEGYSVSREKKESFPLTVTSAQKNPTAFYLCASSRLRDTGELFFGEGSRLTVL.

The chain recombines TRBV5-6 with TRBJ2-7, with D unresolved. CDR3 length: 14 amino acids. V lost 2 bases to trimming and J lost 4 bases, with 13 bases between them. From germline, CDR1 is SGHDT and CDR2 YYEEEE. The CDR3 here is CASSLAPPRYEQYF. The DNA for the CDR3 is TGTGCCAGCAGCTTAGCTCCCCCGAGATACGAGCAGTACTTC. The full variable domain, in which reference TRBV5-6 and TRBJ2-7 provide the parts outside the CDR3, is DAGVTQSPTHLIKTRGQQVTLRCSPKSGHDTVSWYQQALGQGPQFIFQYYEEEERQRGNFPDRFSGHQFPNYSSELNVNALLLGDSALYLCASSLAPPRYEQYFGPGTRLTVT.

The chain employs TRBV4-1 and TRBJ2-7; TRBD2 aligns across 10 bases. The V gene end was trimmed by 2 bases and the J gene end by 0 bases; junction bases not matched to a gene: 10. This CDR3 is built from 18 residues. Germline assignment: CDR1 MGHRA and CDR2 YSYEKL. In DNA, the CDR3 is TGCGCCAGCAGCCAACTCGCTAGCGGGGGTACCCTCTCCTACGAGCAGTACTTC. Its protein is CASSQLASGGTLSYEQYF.

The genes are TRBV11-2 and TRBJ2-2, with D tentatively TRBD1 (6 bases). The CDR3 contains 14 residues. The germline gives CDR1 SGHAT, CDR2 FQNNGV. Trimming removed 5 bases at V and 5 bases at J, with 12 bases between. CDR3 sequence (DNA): TGTGCCAGCAGCCGTCCAGGGACAACCGGGGAGCTGTTTTTT. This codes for CASSRPGTTGELFF.